The clone carrying this TCR beta chain has just a few counts. The antigen is not known. With 6 bases removed from V and 4 bases from J, the gap between germline ends came to 12 bases. The CDR3 has 13 amino acids. The germline V gene has CDR1 SGHTA and CDR2 FQGTGA. This entry comes from a study of T-cell memory formation after mild COVID-19. Study background: Clusters of TCRs were largely donor specific.

Regarding the study as a whole: Contracting CD4+ clones sat mainly in CM and EM; CD8+ in EMRA.

TCRdb ran MiXCR on the 5' RACE reads and lists one entry per CDR3 protein. This table holds around 400,000 distinct CDR3 sequences, roughly a quarter found once. This receptor was obtained from an adult woman who had mild COVID-19 (a few samples of this study predate the infection). Cell type and time point are not known. V is TRBV7-3 and J is TRBJ1-1; D is unresolved. Material: PBMCs or a T cell subset sorted from them (not recorded which). DNA of the CDR3: TGTGCCAGCAGACTTACAGCCTCCACTGAAGCTTTCTTT. Amino acids: CASRLTASTEAFF.